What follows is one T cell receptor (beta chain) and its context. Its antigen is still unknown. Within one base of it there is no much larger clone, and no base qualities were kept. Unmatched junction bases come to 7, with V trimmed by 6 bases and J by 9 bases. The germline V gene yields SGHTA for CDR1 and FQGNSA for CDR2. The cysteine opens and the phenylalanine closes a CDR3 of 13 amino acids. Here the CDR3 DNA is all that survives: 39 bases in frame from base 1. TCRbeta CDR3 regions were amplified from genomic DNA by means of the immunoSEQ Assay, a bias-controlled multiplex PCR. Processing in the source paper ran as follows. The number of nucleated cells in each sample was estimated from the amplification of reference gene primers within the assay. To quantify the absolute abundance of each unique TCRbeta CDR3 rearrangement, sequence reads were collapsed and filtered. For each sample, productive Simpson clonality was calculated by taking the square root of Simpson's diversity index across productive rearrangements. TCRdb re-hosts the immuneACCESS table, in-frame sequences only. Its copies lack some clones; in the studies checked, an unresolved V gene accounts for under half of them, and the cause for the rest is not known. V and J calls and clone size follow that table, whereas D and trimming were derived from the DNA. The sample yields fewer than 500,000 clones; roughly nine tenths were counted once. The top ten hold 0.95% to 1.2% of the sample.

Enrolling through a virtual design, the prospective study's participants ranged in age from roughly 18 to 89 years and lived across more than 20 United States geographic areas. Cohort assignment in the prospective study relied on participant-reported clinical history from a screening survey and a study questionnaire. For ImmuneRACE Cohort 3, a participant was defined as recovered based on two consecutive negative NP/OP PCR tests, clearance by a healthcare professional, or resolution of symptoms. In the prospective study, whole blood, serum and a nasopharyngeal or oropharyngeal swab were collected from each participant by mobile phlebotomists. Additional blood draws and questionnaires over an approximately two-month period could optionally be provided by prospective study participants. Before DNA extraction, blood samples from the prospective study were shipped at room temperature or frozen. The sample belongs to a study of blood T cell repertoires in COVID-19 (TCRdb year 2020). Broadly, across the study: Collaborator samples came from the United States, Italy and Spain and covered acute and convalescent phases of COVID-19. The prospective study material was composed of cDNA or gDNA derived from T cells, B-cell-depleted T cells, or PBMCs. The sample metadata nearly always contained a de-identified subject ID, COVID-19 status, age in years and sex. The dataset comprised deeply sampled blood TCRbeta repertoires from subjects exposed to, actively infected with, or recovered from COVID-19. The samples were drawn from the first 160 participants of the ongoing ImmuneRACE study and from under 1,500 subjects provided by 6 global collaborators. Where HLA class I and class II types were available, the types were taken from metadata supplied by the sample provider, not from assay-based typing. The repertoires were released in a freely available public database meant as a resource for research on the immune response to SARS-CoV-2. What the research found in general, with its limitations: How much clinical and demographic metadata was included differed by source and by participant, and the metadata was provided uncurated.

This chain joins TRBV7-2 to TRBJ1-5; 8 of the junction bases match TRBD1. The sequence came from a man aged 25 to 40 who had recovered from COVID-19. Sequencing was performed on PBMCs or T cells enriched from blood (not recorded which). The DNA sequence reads TGTGCCAGCAGACCAGGGGGCAGCGGGCCCCAGCATTTT. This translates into CASRPGGSGPQHF.